These 18 T cell receptor beta chains were all obtained from the same sample, sequenced in a study of post-analysis software for immune sequencing data (dated by TCRdb to about 2015). Libraries were prepared through PCR. Sequencing relied on an Illumina HiSeq 2500. To reduce PCR and sequencing biases, unique molecular identifiers were built into the TCR beta cDNA libraries. The public reads were reanalyzed by TCRdb: fastp trimming at Q25, MiXCR alignment, in-frame beta chains only. Identical CDR3 proteins give one entry, which carries the most common genes and DNA. This sample comprises hundreds of thousands of distinct CDR3 sequences, about 60% of them detected only once. Clones ranked in the top ten supply over 9% of the sample. What the study reported, not specific to this receptor: Patients showed significantly higher frequencies than controls for several TRBV segments, among them TRBV5-6, TRBV5-1 and TRBV20-1.

Antigens of these TCRs are unknown. The sequenced sample was blood. All receptors derive from a girl aged 2 to 9 with multiple sclerosis.

For this clonotype: Since a much larger clone is just one base distant, this may be a read error. This chain uses TRBV20-1 with TRBJ2-1; TRBD2 aligns across 8 bases. CDR1 is DFQATT, CDR2 SNEGSKA, per germline (reference sequence). The V gene end was trimmed by 3 bases and the J gene end by 7 bases; junction bases not matched to a gene: 14. This CDR3 spans 16 amino acids. The CDR3 here is CSARGNGRARWNEQFF. The CDR3 DNA follows: TGCAGTGCTAGGGGTAACGGGAGGGCCAGGTGGAATGAGCAGTTCTTC.

J is TRBJ2-3 and V is TRBV18, with a tentative D call TRBD2 (5 bases). Germline V gene data show CDR1 as KGHSH and CDR2 as LQKENI. Between the trimmed V and J ends, which lost 3 bases and 0 bases, there was a span of 10 bases. The CDR3 runs 15 residues. The CDR3 here is CASSPGLQSTDTQYF. CDR3 sequence (DNA): TGTGCCAGCTCACCCGGACTCCAAAGCACAGATACGCAGTATTTT.

This chain joins TRBV29-1 and TRBJ2-5; no reliable D call. With 4 bases removed from V and 5 bases from J, the gap between germline ends came to 17 bases. Germline V gives CDR1 SQVTM, CDR2 ANQGSEA. The CDR3 consists of 14 residues. The CDR3 spells CSVAPPPLGETQYF. CDR3 DNA sequence: TGCAGCGTTGCACCCCCTCCATTAGGGGAGACCCAGTACTTC.

As for this clonotype: One junction end does not reproduce the germline sequence, and a read error may be involved. The rearrangement uses TRBV7-9 and TRBJ2-7; a possible D gene is TRBD1 (5 bases). In germline, CDR1 is SEHNR, CDR2 FQNEAQ (reference sequence). The CDR3 has 15 residues. CDR3 residues: CASSSLDSSSCEQYF. CDR3 sequence (DNA): TGTGCCAGCAGCTCTTTAGACAGCAGCTCCTGCGAGCAGTACTTC.

The V call is TRBV29-1, the J call TRBJ2-3, with a weak D call TRBD1 (6 bases). The CDR3 contains 14 residues. The V and J ends lost 1 base and 5 bases respectively, with 13 bases between them. Germline V gene data show CDR1 as SQVTM and CDR2 as ANQGSEA. The CDR3 nucleotides are TGCAGCGTTGAAGCAGGGGCCGCGGGAGATACGCAGTATTTT. It specifies CSVEAGAAGDTQYF.

The rearrangement uses TRBV7-2 and TRBJ2-4, with D perhaps matching TRBD2 (5 bases). Near its end, the DNA agrees better with TRBJ2-5, so the J call may be wrong. The CDR3 consists of 13 residues. Per germline, CDR1 SGHTA and CDR2 FQGNSA. CDR3 region: CASRMRVEETQYF. In nucleotides, the CDR3 is TGTGCCAGCAGGATGAGGGTGGAAGAGACCCAGTACTTC.

This clonotype was counted once. Germline is not matched at one junction end, which may reflect a read error. The V call is TRBV7-8, the J call TRBJ1-5, with no clear D. The CDR3 consists of 14 residues. The germline V gene encodes CDR1 SGHVS and CDR2 FQNEAQ. The CDR3 nucleotides read TGTGCCAGCAGCTCCTACATAGGCAACCAGCCCCAGCATTTT. This translates into CASSSYIGNQPQHF. The full variable domain, with the rest looked up from reference TRBV7-8 and TRBJ1-5, is GAGVSQSPRYKVAKRGQDVALRCDPISGHVSLFWYQQALGQGPEFLTYFQNEAQLDKSGLPSDRFFAERPEGSVSTLKIQRTQQEDSAVYLCASSSYIGNQPQHFGDGTRLSIL.

This clonotype was seen a handful of times. V and J are TRBV20-1 and TRBJ2-7, with no clear D. The CDR3 totals 12 residues. The V gene's germline CDR1 is DFQATT and CDR2 SNEGSKA (reference sequence). Trimming stripped 1 base from V and 0 bases from J, with 4 bases between. DNA for the CDR3: TGCAGTGCTAGAGGGAACTCCTACGAGCAGTACTTC. Translation gives CSARGNSYEQYF.

The CDR3 sequence is CACRREETEAFF. DNA of the CDR3: TGTGCCTGTCGGAGGGAAGAGACTGAAGCTTTCTTT. This rearrangement joins TRBV30 to TRBJ1-1; D is unclear. CDR3 size: 12 residues. Germline loops: CDR1 GTSNPN, CDR2 SVGIG (reference sequence). Between the trimmed V and J ends, which lost 6 bases and 5 bases, there was a span of 13 bases.

This clonotype was picked up a small number of times. J is TRBJ1-5 and V is TRBV4-1; the D is unclear. Germline V lookup: CDR1 MGHRA, CDR2 YSYEKL. V gave up 0 bases and J gave up 6 bases, with 6 bases separating them. The CDR3 sequence is 13 residues long. CDR3 DNA sequence: TGCGCCAGCAGCCAAGATCTGGTTCAGCCCCAGCATTTT. Its protein product is CASSQDLVQPQHF.

There are a few counts of this clonotype. J is TRBJ2-5 and V is TRBV20-1, with 11 positions matching TRBD2. CDR3 length: 15 residues. V gave up 6 bases and J gave up 2 bases; unmatched junction bases: 8. The germline V gene has CDR1 DFQATT and CDR2 SNEGSKA (reference sequence). This chain's CDR3 is CSAELTSGVQETQYF. CDR3 nucleotide sequence: TGCAGTGCCGAATTGACTAGCGGGGTTCAAGAGACCCAGTACTTC.

Of note for this clonotype: One end of the junction fails to match germline, which may point to a read error. The chain links TRBV12-3 or TRBV12-4 to TRBJ2-3, with TRBD2 as a possible D gene (6 bases). The CDR3 length is 18 residues. The CDR3 sequence: CASSPSRGLITSTDAQYF. CDR3 bases: TGTGCCAGCAGTCCGTCACGGGGACTTATAACTAGCACAGATGCGCAGTATTTT.

The gene calls are TRBV7-2 and TRBJ1-1; TRBD1 might be the D (5 bases). Germline CDR1 SGHTA, CDR2 FQGNSA. The length of the CDR3 is 15 residues. V dropped 3 bases and J dropped 4 bases, with 15 bases sitting between them. This chain's CDR3 is CASSFGPQGVTEAFF. In nucleotides, the CDR3 is TGTGCCAGCAGCTTCGGACCTCAAGGGGTCACTGAAGCTTTCTTT.

V usage is TRBV20-1 and J usage is TRBJ2-1; the match to TRBD2 covers 9 bases. Trimming removed 4 bases from V and 3 bases from J; junction bases left unmatched: 1. The CDR3 contains 13 residues. Germline V gene sequence: CDR1 DFQATT, CDR2 SNEGSKA (reference sequence). Written as DNA, the CDR3 is TGCAGTGCTAAGACTAGCGGCTACAATGAGCAGTTCTTC. Encoded protein: CSAKTSGYNEQFF.

This clonotype was seen more than once but under ten times. The rearrangement links TRBV5-1 to TRBJ2-1; D is uncertain. Germline V lookup: CDR1 SGHRS, CDR2 YFSETQ. Between the trimmed V and J ends, which lost 0 bases and 2 bases, there was a span of 15 bases. CDR3 length equals 17 residues. The CDR3 nucleotides read TGCGCCAGCAGCTTGGGGACCTTAGCCTCGCCCTACAATGAGCAGTTCTTC. Amino acids: CASSLGTLASPYNEQFF.

This chain connects TRBV29-1 to TRBJ2-1, with 12 nucleotides matching TRBD2. CDR3 size: 15 residues. The germline CDR1 and CDR2 sequences are SQVTM and ANQGSEA. Trimming removed 7 bases from V and 8 bases from J; junction bases left unmatched: 12. The CDR3 region has the DNA TGCAGCGCCTTCGGACTAGCGGGGTTTGTCGATGAGCAGTTCTTC. It specifies CSAFGLAGFVDEQFF.

J is TRBJ2-5 and V is TRBV12-3 or TRBV12-4, with D tentatively TRBD1 (6 bases). Trimming removed 6 bases from V and 1 base from J, with 18 bases in between. The CDR3 contains 16 residues. The CDR3 loop is CASSTWGDRLQETQYF. CDR3 in DNA: TGTGCCAGCAGCACCTGGGGCGACAGGCTCCAAGAGACCCAGTACTTC.

In regard to this clonotype: Relative to the germline gene, one junction end is altered; a read error may explain this. The chain couples TRBV7-9 to TRBJ2-1; possibly TRBD2 for D (5 bases). CDR3 length: 14 residues. Germline V CDR1 and CDR2: SEHNR, FQNEAQ (reference sequence). The CDR3 DNA reads as TGTGTCAGCAGCCCGGACTTTTTCCTAAATGAGCAGTTCTTC. Protein sequence: CVSSPDFFLNEQFF.